This record covers a single T cell receptor beta chain. Its antigen is currently not known. No much larger clone exists at a distance of one base, and base qualities are not known. Reading the germline V gene gives CDR1 SQVTM and CDR2 ANQGSEA. Inclusive of the bounding cysteine and phenylalanine, the CDR3 is 17 residues long. Only CDR3 DNA is held: 51 bases, read in frame from base 1. The germline V end is reduced by 6 bases and the J end by 0 bases; junction bases left unmatched: 13. The sample belongs to a study of CXCR4 blockade with PD-1 therapy in pancreatic cancer (dated by TCRdb to between 2019 and 2020). Some background on the complete study: The study analyzed resected pancreatic ductal adenocarcinoma using both multiplex immunohistochemistry and TCRbeta immunosequencing, alongside ex vivo slice culture that tested PD-1 and CXCR4 blockade. To look at intratumoral heterogeneity, the researchers TCR-sequenced two geographically distinct regions from each of 6 or 7 tumors.

Using the immunoSEQ Assay at Adaptive Biotechnologies, the researchers immunosequenced TCRbeta CDR3 regions from the extracted DNA. The paper's processing steps were these. To measure the absolute abundance of each unique TCRbeta CDR3, the sequences were collapsed and filtered. Clonality was calculated as 1 minus Pielou's evenness, using only productive in-frame rearrangements. For regional overlap, the top 100 nucleotide rearrangements were followed across paired samples, and the Morisita index was used to compare paired samples against unrelated samples. Convergence of nucleotide rearrangements onto identical amino acid sequences was assessed with the immunoSEQ Rearrangement Details tool. In its TCRdb copy, this immuneACCESS table keeps in-frame sequences only and misses some clones. Where compared with another copy, unresolved V genes explain less than half of these, and the others have no known cause. The V and J calls and clone size are taken from that table; D and trimming were inferred from the DNA. For this sample there are approximately 17,000 clones; over 55% appear just once. 5% to 7% of the sample comes from the top ten.

The archived tumor blocks were obtained from patients to whom no neoadjuvant therapy had been administered before resection. In the preserved-tissue arm of the study, approximately 30 surgical resection samples from roughly 22 previously untreated pancreatic ductal adenocarcinoma patients were used. DNA for the resection arm was extracted from ten 5-micron curls of FFPE tumor lying next to the multiplex immunohistochemistry slide. Broad study findings and their caveats: Only TCRbeta chains were sequenced, so true antigen-specificity overlap of convergent dominant clones remained unconfirmed pending paired alpha-beta single-cell sequencing. Tumors had clonal expansion, with a mean productive clonality of about 0.13 compared with about 0.05 in healthy blood, yet clonality showed no correlation with survival. Amino acid clone frequency correlated strongly with the number of distinct nucleotide rearrangements encoding it, suggesting convergent selection by common tumor antigens.

The sequence came from a human donor with pancreatic ductal adenocarcinoma. Material: tumor tissue. This sequence uses TRBV29-1 and TRBJ1-3, with TRBD1 identical over 8 junction bases. The CDR3 corresponds to CSVVWAGGPFSGNTIYF. The DNA is as follows: TGCAGCGTGGTATGGGCAGGGGGCCCTTTCTCTGGAAACACCATATATTTT.